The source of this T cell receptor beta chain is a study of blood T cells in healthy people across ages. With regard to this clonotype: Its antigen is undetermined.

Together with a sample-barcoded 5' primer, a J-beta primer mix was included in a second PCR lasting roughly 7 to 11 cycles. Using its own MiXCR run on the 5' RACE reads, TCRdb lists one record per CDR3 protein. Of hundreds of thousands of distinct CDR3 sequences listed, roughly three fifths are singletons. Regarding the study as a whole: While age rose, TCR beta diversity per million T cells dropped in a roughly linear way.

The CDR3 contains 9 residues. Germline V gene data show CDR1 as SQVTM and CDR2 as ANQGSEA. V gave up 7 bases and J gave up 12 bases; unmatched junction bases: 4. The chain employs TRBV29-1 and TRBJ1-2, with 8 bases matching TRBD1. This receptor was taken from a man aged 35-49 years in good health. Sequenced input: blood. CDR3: CSAGGENTF. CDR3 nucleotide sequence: TGCAGCGCAGGGGGCGAGAACACCTTC.